This T cell receptor beta chain was sequenced during a study of tissue T cells after allogeneic stem cell transplantation. Profiled with immunoSEQ multiplex PCR; TCRdb holds only in-frame clones, not every one. The data show about 6,800 clones, 34% seen once. Stated time point: mouse harvest day 14 after allogeneic transplant. The graft held 10^6 splenic CD5+ T cells and 10^7 T-cell-depleted bone marrow cells. Note on this clone: Its target is unknown. All gene names here are mouse names. The sequence runs out 1 residue before the end of the CDR3; the remainder is reconstructed from the germline J gene.

General study results and limits: TCR repertoires tracked anatomic similarity, regardless of disease or transplant status. Sampling depth was limited, and the cohort was small and clinically varied. Tissue-detected TCR repertoire was only partly captured by blood and spleen T cells.

The V gene lost 1 base and the J gene lost 1 base, with 6 bases spanning the gap. This CDR3 is built from 14 residues. Germline assignment: CDR1 NNHNN and CDR2 SYGAGS (reference sequence). Sequenced input: skin. The rearrangement joins TRBV13-2 to TRBJ1-5, with TRBD1 as a possible D gene (5 bases). This receptor was taken from a female BALB/c mouse given C57BL/6 T cells with graft-versus-host disease after an allogeneic hematopoietic cell transplant. CDR3 sequence: CASGDWGNNQAPLF. The part of the CDR3 DNA that was read is TGTGCCAGCGGTGATTGGGGGAACAACCAGGCTCCGCTT.